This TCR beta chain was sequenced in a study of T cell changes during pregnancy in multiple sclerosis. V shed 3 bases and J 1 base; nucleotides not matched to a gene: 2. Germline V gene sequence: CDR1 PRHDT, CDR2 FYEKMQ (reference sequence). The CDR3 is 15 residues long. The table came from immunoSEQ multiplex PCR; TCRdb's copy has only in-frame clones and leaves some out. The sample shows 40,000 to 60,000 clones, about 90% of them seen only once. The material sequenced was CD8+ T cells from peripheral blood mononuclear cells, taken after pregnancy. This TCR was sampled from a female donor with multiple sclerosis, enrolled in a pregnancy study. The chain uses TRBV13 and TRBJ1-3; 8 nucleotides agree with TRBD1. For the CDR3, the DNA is TGTGCCAGCAGCTTCAGGGGGCGATCTGGAAACACCATATATTTT. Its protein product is CASSFRGRSGNTIYF.